This TCR beta chain was captured in a study of cytomegalovirus exposure and HLA in healthy donors. PCR was performed using 60 Vbeta and 13 Jbeta primers. Produced via immunoSEQ multiplex PCR; TCRdb's table is partial and in-frame only. The sample shows about 130,000 clones, around 80% of them seen only once. Germline CDR1 is MNHEY and CDR2 is SMNVEV (reference sequence). J gave up 6 bases and V 5 bases, and 12 bases lay outside the gene matches. This CDR3 contains 16 residues. This sequence was found in a woman aged 30 to 39 in good health and CMV-seronegative. The specimen sequenced was PBMCs. The rearrangement uses TRBV27 and TRBJ2-1; 8 positions match TRBD1. In DNA, the CDR3 is TGTGCCAGCAGTGGAGCCGGGACAGGCATTTTCAATGAGCAGTTCTTC. It encodes CASSGAGTGIFNEQFF.